These 22 T cell receptor beta chains share one sample of origin, sequenced in a study of early T cells in non-severe SARS-CoV-2 infection. MiXCR was run by TCRdb on the 5' RACE reads, yielding one entry per CDR3 protein. This table has about 100,000 distinct CDR3 sequences, around 14% appearing once. The specimen was whole blood. The receptor set was obtained from an adult who was a healthcare worker with PCR-confirmed SARS-CoV-2 infection or an uninfected control (not recorded which).

This clonotype was counted only a few times. The chain couples TRBV6-5 to TRBJ2-2, with a possible D match to TRBD2 (6 bases). The ends were cut back, 7 bases at V and 4 bases at J, with 10 bases in the middle. Germline V gives CDR1 MNHEY, CDR2 SVGAGI. The CDR3 runs 13 residues. Here the CDR3 reads CASMGGRTGELFF. For the CDR3, the DNA is TGTGCCAGCATGGGGGGACGCACCGGGGAGCTGTTTTTT.

At least ten counts were recorded for this clonotype. V and J are TRBV6-6 and TRBJ2-6, with D unclear. The CDR3 is 19 amino acids. V gave up 5 bases and J gave up 3 bases, with 23 bases separating them. Germline CDR1 reads MNHNY; CDR2 reads SVGAGI (reference sequence). The CDR3 loop is CASSRLGPGKGDGANVLTF. CDR3 DNA sequence: TGTGCCAGCAGTCGTCTGGGTCCGGGCAAAGGAGATGGGGCCAACGTCCTGACTTTC.

Comments on this clonotype: One end of the junction fails to match germline, which may point to a read error. The chain links TRBV2 to TRBJ1-4, with D maybe TRBD1 (5 bases). This CDR3 is 13 amino acids long. In germline, CDR1 is SNHLY, CDR2 FYNNEI. The DNA for the CDR3 is TGTGCCAGCAGTGATGGGACTACTGAAAAACTGTTTTTT. Its protein is CASSDGTTEKLFF.

The chain couples TRBV28 to TRBJ2-7, with 9 positions matching TRBD1. The V segment lost 7 bases and the J segment 3 bases; nucleotides outside the gene matches: 10. There are 15 residues in the CDR3. Germline CDR1 reads MDHEN; CDR2 reads SYDVKM. CDR3 sequence reads: CASTPQGAGFYEQYF. Here the CDR3 DNA reads TGTGCCAGCACCCCACAGGGGGCTGGCTTCTACGAGCAGTACTTC.

This sequence joins TRBV6-2 or TRBV6-3 and TRBJ1-1; D call uncertain. The CDR3 is made up of 11 amino acids. V was pared by 7 bases and J by 6 bases, with 9 bases between. CDR1 and CDR2 (germline): MNHEY, SVGEGT. This CDR3 is CASIGPAEAFF. CDR3 DNA: TGTGCCAGCATAGGGCCTGCTGAAGCTTTCTTT.

The chain combines TRBV12-3 or TRBV12-4 with TRBJ2-1; D uncertain. V was clipped by 4 bases and J by 6 bases, with 7 bases between them. There are 12 residues in the CDR3. Here the CDR3 reads CASSWWFNEQFF. The CDR3 DNA sequence: TGTGCCAGCAGTTGGTGGTTCAATGAGCAGTTCTTC.

This clonotype has only a few counts. V and J are TRBV5-4 and TRBJ2-2; D perhaps matches TRBD2 (6 bases). Looked up from germline, CDR1 is SGHNT and CDR2 is YYREEE (reference sequence). Between the trimmed V and J ends, which lost 7 bases and 4 bases, there was a span of 11 bases. The CDR3 consists of 13 residues. The CDR3 loop is CASSAGGTGELFF. As DNA, the CDR3 is TGTGCCAGCTCAGCCGGGGGCACCGGGGAGCTGTTTTTT.

This clonotype was found many times. The chain combines TRBV4-1 with TRBJ2-2, with D uncertain. V lost 4 bases and J lost 3, with 12 bases in between. The CDR3 is made up of 15 amino acids. Germline V gene sequence: CDR1 MGHRA, CDR2 YSYEKL. The CDR3 DNA follows: TGCGCCAGCAGCCTAGGCCAGAGGCACACCGGGGAGCTGTTTTTT. Its protein is CASSLGQRHTGELFF.

The V gene is TRBV4-1, the J gene TRBJ2-3; no clear D. The CDR3 is 13 amino acids. The germline V and J ends were trimmed by 1 base and 5 bases, with 7 bases remaining between them. Per the germline V gene, CDR1 is MGHRA and CDR2 is YSYEKL. In DNA, the CDR3 is TGCGCCAGCAGCCAAGTATGGCTAGATACGCAGTATTTT. It encodes CASSQVWLDTQYF.

This clonotype appeared a few times. The chain employs TRBV7-2 and TRBJ2-3; 7 bases are shared with TRBD1. CDR3 length equals 15 residues. V lost 6 bases to trimming and J lost 3 bases; unmatched junction nucleotides: 9. Germline V gene data show CDR1 as SGHTA and CDR2 as FQGNSA. DNA for the CDR3: TGTGCCAGCAGGAATCGACAGGGTAGGACAGATACGCAGTATTTT. Translated: CASRNRQGRTDTQYF.

The chain employs TRBV6-5 and TRBJ2-3; 9 bases map to TRBD1. The CDR3 runs 16 residues. With 0 bases clipped from V and 0 bases from J, the junction kept 1 base outside the gene matches. CDR1 is MNHEY, CDR2 SVGAGI, per germline. CDR3 in DNA: TGTGCCAGCAGTTACTCCGGGACAGGGAGCACAGATACGCAGTATTTT. This sequence encodes CASSYSGTGSTDTQYF.

The table lists this clonotype with a count of one. The rearrangement uses TRBV7-8 and TRBJ2-7; TRBD1 aligns across 7 bases. The CDR3 spans 15 residues. With V trimmed by 5 bases and J by 5 bases, 12 bases remained unmatched. Per the germline V gene, CDR1 is SGHVS and CDR2 is FQNEAQ. For the CDR3, the DNA is TGTGCCAGCAGCCATGAATGGGACAGTGTCCACGAGCAGTACTTC. Translated: CASSHEWDSVHEQYF.

This clonotype has ten or more counts. The chain uses TRBV10-2 and TRBJ2-3; 7 bases map to TRBD2. Germline-derived CDR1 and CDR2 are WSHSY and SAAADI. Trimming removed 8 bases from V and 2 bases from J; junction bases left unmatched: 4. This CDR3 spans 13 amino acids. The CDR3 reads CASGGGLTDTQYF. CDR3 sequence (DNA): TGCGCCAGCGGGGGAGGGCTCACAGATACGCAGTATTTT.

This clonotype was seen ten or more times. The rearrangement joins TRBV20-1 to TRBJ1-6; no clear D. Trimming took 3 bases from V and 0 from J, leaving 12 bases between them. The V gene's germline CDR1 is DFQATT and CDR2 SNEGSKA (reference sequence). This CDR3 is built from 16 residues. CDR3 nucleotides: TGCAGTGCTAGGGCTCACCAGAGCTCCTATAATTCACCCCTCCACTTT. This sequence encodes CSARAHQSSYNSPLHF.

This clonotype was picked up many times. The genes are TRBV6-2 or TRBV6-3 and TRBJ2-1, with D perhaps matching TRBD2 (6 bases). Germline V gives CDR1 MNHEY, CDR2 SVGEGT. The V end lost 6 bases, the J end lost 10 bases, and 19 bases lay between the germline ends. The CDR3 covers 14 residues. The CDR3 protein is CASRTTGRRGEQFF. Written as DNA, the CDR3 is TGTGCCAGCAGAACCACCGGACGCCGGGGGGAGCAGTTCTTC.

The gene calls are TRBV5-4 and TRBJ2-1; 7 bases align to TRBD2. The CDR3 is 14 residues long. The J segment lost 7 bases and the V segment lost 4 bases, leaving 8 bases of the junction unmatched. Per germline, CDR1 SGHNT and CDR2 YYREEE (reference sequence). The CDR3 DNA reads as TGTGCCAGCAGCCGACCAAGCGGGGTGAATGAGCAGTTCTTC. As protein: CASSRPSGVNEQFF. The full variable domain, with the rest looked up from reference TRBV5-4 and TRBJ2-1, is ETGVTQSPTHLIKTRGQQVTLRCSSQSGHNTVSWYQQALGQGPQFIFQYYREEENGRGNFPPRFSGLQFPNYSSELNVNALELDDSALYLCASSRPSGVNEQFFGPGTRLTVL.

This clonotype was seen a few times. The J gene is TRBJ1-5, the V gene TRBV20-1; no clear D gene. The CDR3 sequence is 13 residues long. The germline V gene encodes CDR1 DFQATT and CDR2 SNEGSKA (reference sequence). Trimming shortened V by 5 bases and J by 2 bases, and 10 bases separated the two germline ends. CDR3: CSAPGRGNQPQHF. CDR3 nucleotides: TGCAGTGCTCCCGGACGGGGCAATCAGCCCCAGCATTTT.

This sequence joins TRBV7-2 and TRBJ2-1, with D possibly TRBD2 on 6 matching bases. V was clipped by 3 bases and J by 5 bases, with 14 bases between them. The CDR3 sequence is 15 residues long. The V gene's germline CDR1 is SGHTA and CDR2 FQGNSA. The CDR3 loop is CASSFGGLGNNEQFF. The CDR3 DNA is TGTGCCAGCAGCTTTGGGGGACTGGGTAACAATGAGCAGTTCTTC.

The rearrangement uses TRBV19 and TRBJ2-7, with 8 bases matching TRBD1. The length of the CDR3 is 14 residues. The J segment lost 3 bases and the V segment lost 3 bases, leaving 4 bases of the junction unmatched. Germline CDR1 is LNHDA and CDR2 is SQIVND (reference sequence). CDR3 DNA sequence: TGTGCCAGTAGTATTGGGGACAGGTTCTACGAGCAGTACTTC. Its translation is CASSIGDRFYEQYF.

This clonotype was counted between two and nine times. CDR3 sequence reads: CASSEGWGSEAFF. Here the CDR3 DNA reads TGTGCCAGCAGCGAGGGTTGGGGCTCCGAAGCTTTCTTT. V is TRBV6-1 and J is TRBJ1-1, with D possibly TRBD1 on 5 matching bases. The CDR3 length is 13 residues. V was pared by 6 bases and J by 8 bases, with 16 bases between. Germline loops: CDR1 MNHNS, CDR2 SASEGT.

The V and J genes are TRBV28 and TRBJ1-2, with D possibly matching TRBD1 (6 bases). The CDR3 runs 15 residues. The V end was cut by 6 bases, the J end by 3 bases, with 17 bases between. Germline loops: CDR1 MDHEN, CDR2 SYDVKM. The CDR3 DNA sequence: TGTGCCAGCAGCCATCTGGGCAGGGGTGACTATGGCTACACCTTC. Its protein is CASSHLGRGDYGYTF.

This clonotype was seen ten or more times. CDR3 sequence reads: CASSPQGPNTEAFF. The CDR3 nucleotides read TGTGCCAGCAGCCCCCAGGGACCCAACACTGAAGCTTTCTTT. The V call is TRBV11-2, the J call TRBJ1-1; D possibly corresponds to TRBD1 (5 bases). The CDR3 spans 14 residues. Per the germline V gene, CDR1 is SGHAT and CDR2 is FQNNGV. V lost 5 bases to trimming and J lost 2 bases, with 12 bases between them.